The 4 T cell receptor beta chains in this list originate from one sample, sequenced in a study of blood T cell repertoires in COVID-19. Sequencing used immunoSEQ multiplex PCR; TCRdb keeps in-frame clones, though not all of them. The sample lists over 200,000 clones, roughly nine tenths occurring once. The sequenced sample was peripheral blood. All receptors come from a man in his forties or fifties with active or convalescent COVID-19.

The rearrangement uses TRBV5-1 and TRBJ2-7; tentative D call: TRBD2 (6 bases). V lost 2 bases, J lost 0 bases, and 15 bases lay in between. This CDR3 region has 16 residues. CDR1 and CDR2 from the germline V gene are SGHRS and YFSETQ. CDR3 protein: CASSLIGGVSSYEQYF. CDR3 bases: TGCGCCAGCAGCTTAATTGGCGGGGTAAGCTCCTACGAGCAGTACTTC.

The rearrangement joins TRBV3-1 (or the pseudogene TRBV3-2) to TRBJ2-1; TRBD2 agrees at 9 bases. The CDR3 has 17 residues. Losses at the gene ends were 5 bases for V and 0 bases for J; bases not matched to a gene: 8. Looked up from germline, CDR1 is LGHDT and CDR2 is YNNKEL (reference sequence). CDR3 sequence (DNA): TGTGCCAGCAGCGACATCTATAGCGGGGGCTCCTACAATGAGCAGTTCTTC. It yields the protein CASSDIYSGGSYNEQFF.

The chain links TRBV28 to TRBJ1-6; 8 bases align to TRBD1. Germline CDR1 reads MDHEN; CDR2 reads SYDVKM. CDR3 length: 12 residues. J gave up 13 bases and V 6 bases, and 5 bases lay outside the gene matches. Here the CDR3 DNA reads TGTGCCAGCAGCCTACAGGGGGGGCCCCTCCACTTT. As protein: CASSLQGGPLHF.

CDR3 nucleotides: TGTGCCAGCAGCAGGACAGGGAGGAGGAATGAGCAGTTCTTC. The encoded protein is CASSRTGRRNEQFF. This chain uses TRBV5-4 with TRBJ2-1; 8 positions match TRBD1. V was clipped by 4 bases and J by 7 bases; unmatched bases: 7. Germline CDR1 and CDR2: SGHNT and YYREEE (reference sequence). This CDR3 comprises 14 residues.